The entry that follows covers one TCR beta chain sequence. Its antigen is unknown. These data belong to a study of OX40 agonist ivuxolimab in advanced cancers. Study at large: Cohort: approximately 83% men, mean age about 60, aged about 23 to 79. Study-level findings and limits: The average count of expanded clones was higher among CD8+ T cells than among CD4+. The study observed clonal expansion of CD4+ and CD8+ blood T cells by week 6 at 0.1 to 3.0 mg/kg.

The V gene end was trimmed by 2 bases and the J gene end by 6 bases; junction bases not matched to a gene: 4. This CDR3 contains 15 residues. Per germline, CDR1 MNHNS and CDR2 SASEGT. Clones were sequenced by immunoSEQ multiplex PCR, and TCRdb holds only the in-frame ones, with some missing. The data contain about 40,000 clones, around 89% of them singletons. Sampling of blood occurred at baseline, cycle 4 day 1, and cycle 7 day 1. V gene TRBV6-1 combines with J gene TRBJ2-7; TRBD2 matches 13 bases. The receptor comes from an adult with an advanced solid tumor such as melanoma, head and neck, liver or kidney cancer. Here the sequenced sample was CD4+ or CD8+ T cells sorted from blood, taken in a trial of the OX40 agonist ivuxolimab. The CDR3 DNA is TGTGCCAGCAGTGAACGTAGGACTAGCGGGAGCGAGCAGTACTTC. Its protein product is CASSERRTSGSEQYF.